The 3 T cell receptor beta chains presented below share a single source sample, sequenced in a study of a mutant IDH1 vaccine in newly diagnosed glioma. Documented time point: baseline, week 1 (first vaccination visit). Treatment of the sample: pre-vaccination baseline after standard-of-care therapy. This table comes from immunoSEQ multiplex PCR, and its TCRdb copy is limited to in-frame clones, with some not included. The sample has around 99,000 clones, around three quarters seen once. The sequences come from PBMCs, collected from a glioma patient treated with radiotherapy, temozolomide or both. These receptors came from a man aged 35 to 55 with glioma.

The rearrangement uses TRBV15 and TRBJ2-2; 7 positions match TRBD1. The CDR3 contains 18 residues. V gave up 0 bases and J gave up 5 bases; unmatched junction bases: 12. Germline CDR1 LNHNV, CDR2 YYDKDF (reference sequence). The CDR3 DNA reads TGTGCCACCAGCAGAGATTACGGCGGGCCAGGGGGAACCGGGGAGCTGTTTTTT. Protein product: CATSRDYGGPGGTGELFF.

The chain employs TRBV6-6 and TRBJ2-7; weak D call: TRBD1 (5 bases). V lost 6 bases and J lost 9, with 27 bases in between. Germline values: CDR1 MNHNY, CDR2 SVGAGI (reference sequence). The CDR3 contains 16 residues. This CDR3 reads CASSVSSWGANIGQYF. The CDR3 nucleotides read TGTGCCAGCAGCGTCTCGAGTTGGGGCGCGAATATCGGGCAGTACTTC.

This sequence joins TRBV7-8 and TRBJ2-4; 7 bases agree with TRBD1. The CDR3 is made up of 15 amino acids. The junction had 10 bases not matched to a gene; V was cut back by 5 bases and J by 6 bases. The V gene's germline CDR1 is SGHVS and CDR2 FQNEAQ. CDR3 DNA: TGTGCCAGCAGCCCACGGACAGGTGACTCAAACATTCAGTACTTC. Its translation: CASSPRTGDSNIQYF.